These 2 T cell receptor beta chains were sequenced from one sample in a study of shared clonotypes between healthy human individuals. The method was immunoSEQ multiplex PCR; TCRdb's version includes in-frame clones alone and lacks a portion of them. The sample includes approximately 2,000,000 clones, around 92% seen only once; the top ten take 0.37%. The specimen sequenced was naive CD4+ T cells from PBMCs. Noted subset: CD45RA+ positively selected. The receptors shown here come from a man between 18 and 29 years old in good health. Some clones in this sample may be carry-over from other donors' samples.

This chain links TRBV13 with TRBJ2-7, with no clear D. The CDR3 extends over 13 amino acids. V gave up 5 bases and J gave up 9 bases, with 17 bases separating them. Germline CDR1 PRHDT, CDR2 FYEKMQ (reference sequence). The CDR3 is CASSPRSYHRQYF. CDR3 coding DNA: TGTGCCAGCAGCCCTAGGTCATACCATCGGCAGTACTTC.

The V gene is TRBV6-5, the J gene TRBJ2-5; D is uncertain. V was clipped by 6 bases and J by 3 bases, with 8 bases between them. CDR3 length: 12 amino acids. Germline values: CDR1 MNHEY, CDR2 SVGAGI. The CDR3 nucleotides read TGTGCCAGCAGGGGCAATAAAGAGACCCAGTACTTC. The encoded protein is CASRGNKETQYF.